The subject of this entry is one TCR beta chain. Its antigen is as yet unknown. These data are taken from a study of T cell repertoires and HLA-DP antigens. The germline CDR1 and CDR2 sequences are KGHSH and LQKENI. The CDR3 extends over 14 amino acids. V lost 3 bases, J lost 3 bases, and 10 bases lay in between. Generated by immunoSEQ multiplex PCR, the TCRdb table keeps only in-frame clones and is missing some. Found here are approximately 73,000 clones, about four fifths of them singletons; the top ten hold roughly 1.5%. The sample consisted of CD4+ T cells from PBMCs. The receptor was isolated from a man in his sixties in good health and CMV-seronegative. The chain links TRBV18 to TRBJ2-3; unclear D gene. CDR3 loop: CASSPQDGTDTQYF. CDR3 bases: TGTGCCAGCTCACCCCAGGACGGGACAGATACGCAGTATTTT.